Listed below are T cell receptor beta chains from one sample, sequenced in a study of T-cell reconstitution after alpha-beta-depleted transplantation in children. TCRdb redid the calling of the PCR reads with MiXCR, one entry per CDR3 protein. The sample yields about 980,000 distinct CDR3 sequences, about 26% seen once. Here the sequenced sample was PBMCs, mostly from graft donor cells, taken 360 days after TCRalphabeta/CD19-depleted stem cell transplant. The receptors here all came from a boy in the first two years of life who had a stem cell transplant for SCID, so the T cells may come from the graft donor. CDR3s include the opening cysteine and the closing phenylalanine or tryptophan. The D gene is left open where the match is weak. A clone size is listed for some rows: how often the clone was seen (once, few, many), or a class if it is expanded.

>TRBJ1-5|TRBV5-1|.|.
TGCGCCAGCAGCTTGGAGGGTATTAATCAGCCCCAGCATTTT
CASSLEGINQPQHF
>TRBJ2-5|TRBV18|few|.
TGTGCCAGCTCATCACAGGGACTCCAAGAGACCCAGTACTTC
CASSSQGLQETQYF
>TRBJ2-5|TRBV29-1|few|TRBD1
TGCAGCGTTGATGCTTCGAACAGGGGGCAGAGGACCCAGTACTTC
CSVDASNRGQRTQYF
>TRBJ2-3|TRBV7-3|.|TRBD2
TGTGCCAGCAGCTCGGTCGGGGGGAAAGTCGATACGCAGTATTTT
CASSSVGGKVDTQYF
>TRBJ2-5|TRBV4-1|.|TRBD2
TGCGCCAGCAGCCAAGTCGGGGGGGCAGCGAAAGAGACCCAGTACTTC
CASSQVGGAAKETQYF
>TRBJ1-1|TRBV28|many|.
TGTGCCAGCAGAATGAACACTGAAGCTTTCTTT
CASRMNTEAFF
>TRBJ1-4|TRBV12-3/TRBV12-4|.|TRBD1
TGTGCCAGCAGAAAAACAGGGGGCCGGGGTGAAAAACTGTTTTTT
CASRKTGGRGEKLFF
>TRBJ2-4|TRBV6-2/TRBV6-3|few|TRBD2
TGTGCCAGCAGTTACTTCTCCCCCTCTAGCGGGGGGGCCGTCAAAAACATTCAGTACTTC
CASSYFSPSSGGAVKNIQYF
>TRBJ2-1|TRBV4-2|few|TRBD1
TGTGCCAGCAGCCAAGAGAGGGGGCCGCTATACAATGAGCAGTTCTTC
CASSQERGPLYNEQFF
>TRBJ2-1|TRBV28|.|TRBD1
TGTGCCAGCAGTCCCGGACAGGGACGGCAGTTCTTC
CASSPGQGRQFF
>TRBJ1-1|TRBV5-1|.|.
TGCGCCAGCAGCTTGGACGCCCACGATTCGAACACTGAAGCTTTCTTT
CASSLDAHDSNTEAFF
>TRBJ2-1|TRBV20-1|.|TRBD2
TGCAGTGCTAGAGGCGGGGGACCCTTCAATGAGCAGTTCTTC
CSARGGGPFNEQFF
>TRBJ2-1|TRBV2|few|.
TGTGCCAGCAGTGAGTATGAGCAGTTCTTC
CASSEYEQFF
>TRBJ2-3|TRBV7-6|.|.
TGTGCCAGCAGCTTAGTCTTGGGGTACGCAGATACGCAGTATTTT
CASSLVLGYADTQYF
>TRBJ2-2|TRBV24-1|.|.
TGTGCCACCAGTGGAAGGGGAACGAACACCGGGGAGCTGTTTTTT
CATSGRGTNTGELFF
>TRBJ1-1|TRBV27|few|TRBD1
TGTGCCAGCAGACTGACAGGGGTGAACACTGAAGCTTTCTTT
CASRLTGVNTEAFF
>TRBJ1-1|TRBV20-1|.|.
TGCAGTGCTAGAGATTACCCGGGTGCGATCCCTGAAGCTTTCTTT
CSARDYPGAIPEAFF
>TRBJ1-2|TRBV13|few|.
TGTGCCAGCAGCTCCATCCAGGGTAGAGGAGCTAACTATGGCTACACCTTC
CASSSIQGRGANYGYTF
>TRBJ2-3|TRBV29-1|many|.
TGCAGCGTTGCTGGAGGGACCACCACAGATACGCAGTATTTT
CSVAGGTTTDTQYF
>TRBJ2-5|TRBV29-1|.|.
TGCAGCGGGAAGGCTCGAGTGGAGACCCAGTACTTC
CSGKARVETQYF
>TRBJ1-2|TRBV10-3|.|.
TGTGCCATCAGCCCGGACAGTAGTGGCTACACCTTC
CAISPDSSGYTF
>TRBJ2-1|TRBV2|.|.
TGTGCCAGCAGTCAGAGTGAGCAGTTCTTC
CASSQSEQFF
>TRBJ1-5|TRBV6-2/TRBV6-3|.|TRBD1
TGTGCCAGCAGTGGTTCCCGGGACAGGGGCCACAATCAGCCCCAGCATTTT
CASSGSRDRGHNQPQHF
>TRBJ2-3|TRBV15|few|.
TGTGCCACCAGTCCTCCCGGCCTCCTCACAGATACGCAGTATTTT
CATSPPGLLTDTQYF
>TRBJ2-1|TRBV7-2|many|TRBD2
TGTGCCAGCAGCTCACAGCGGGGCCCCTACAATGAGCAGTTCTTC
CASSSQRGPYNEQFF
>TRBJ2-1|TRBV20-1|.|.
TGCAGTGCCGCGTTTAGCGGCTCAACCTACAATGAGCAGTTCTTC
CSAAFSGSTYNEQFF
>TRBJ2-3|TRBV15|.|.
TGTGCCACCAGCAGAGGCCCTGACGGAAAGGCAGATACGCAGTATTTT
CATSRGPDGKADTQYF
>TRBJ2-2|TRBV2|.|.
TGTGCCAGCAGTAAGCTCGGGACGACGAACACCGGGGAGCTGTTTTTT
CASSKLGTTNTGELFF
>TRBJ1-1|TRBV6-1|.|.
TGTGCCAGCAGTGCCCGTGGGGGCACTGAAGCTTTCTTT
CASSARGGTEAFF
>TRBJ1-3|TRBV20-1|.|.
TGCAGTGCTCTGACTGGAAACACCATATATTTT
CSALTGNTIYF
>TRBJ1-1|TRBV10-3|few|.
TGTGCCATCAGTGACTCACAGGGAAGAAACACTGAAGCTTTCTTT
CAISDSQGRNTEAFF
>TRBJ2-3|TRBV20-1|.|TRBD1
TGCAGTGCCCAAGGGGGCGCGGGCACAGATACGCAGTATTTT
CSAQGGAGTDTQYF
>TRBJ2-2|TRBV4-1|once|TRBD2
TGCGCCAGCAGCCAAGGCGGGGGGGGACCTACCGGGGAGCTGTTTTTT
CASSQGGGGPTGELFF
>TRBJ1-5|TRBV2|.|TRBD1
TGTGCCAGCAGCCTACAGGGGACGCGGGGCAATCAGCCCCAGCATTTT
CASSLQGTRGNQPQHF
>TRBJ2-7|TRBV27|few|TRBD1
TGTGCCAGCAGCTTTAGGTATCGGGGGACAGGGATCTACGAGCAGTACTTC
CASSFRYRGTGIYEQYF
>TRBJ2-3|TRBV7-9|.|TRBD2
TGTGCCAGCAGCTTAGCTGCTAGCGGGGGATACACAGATACGCAGTATTTT
CASSLAASGGYTDTQYF
>TRBJ1-6|TRBV18|.|TRBD1
TGTGCCAGCTCACCAGGTGGACAGGATAATTCACCCCTCCACTTT
CASSPGGQDNSPLHF
>TRBJ2-7|TRBV29-1|few|.
TGCAGCGTTGAAGTCGCTTCTAGCTCCTACGAGCAGTACTTC
CSVEVASSSYEQYF
>TRBJ2-1|TRBV5-4|.|.
TGTGCCAGCAGCTTGGTGGGGGCGGGCAACAATGAGCAGTTCTTC
CASSLVGAGNNEQFF
>TRBJ2-5|TRBV20-1|.|TRBD2
TGCAGTGCTAGAGATCTCCTAGCGGGGGGGACTGGGCAAGAGACCCAGTACTTC
CSARDLLAGGTGQETQYF
>TRBJ2-1|TRBV3-1|once|TRBD2
TGTGCCAGCACCCAAGATTTAAGGAGCGGGGGGGACAATGAGCAGTTCTTC
CASTQDLRSGGDNEQFF
>TRBJ2-5|TRBV5-1|few|.
TGCGCCAGCAGCTTGAGTAGCAGGATGCAGGAGACCCAGTACTTC
CASSLSSRMQETQYF
>TRBJ2-3|TRBV7-9|few|.
TGTGCCAGCAGCTTATGGTTCACAGATACGCAGTATTTT
CASSLWFTDTQYF
>TRBJ2-1|TRBV4-3|.|TRBD2
TGCGCCAGCAGCCAACCGAAGGGCCGAACTCTAGCGGGGGGACTGGTCTCCTACAATGAGCAGTTCTTC
CASSQPKGRTLAGGLVSYNEQFF
>TRBJ1-5|TRBV4-1|.|.
TGCGCCAGCAGTCCGGAGGGCGGCAATCAGCCCCAGCATTTT
CASSPEGGNQPQHF
>TRBJ2-2|TRBV6-1|.|TRBD2
TGTGCCAGCAACCGTAGCGGGGGCGCATCTAGGGCCGGGGAGCTGTTTTTT
CASNRSGGASRAGELFF
>TRBJ2-5|TRBV11-1|.|TRBD2
TGTGCCAGCAGCCATGGAAGCGAGGGAGGGGAACCGTTTCACGAACAAGAGACCCAGTACTTC
CASSHGSEGGEPFHEQETQYF
>TRBJ2-5|TRBV5-1|.|.
TGCGCCAGCAGCTGGGGGCCTGGTCTCCAAGAGACCCAGTACTTC
CASSWGPGLQETQYF
>TRBJ2-7|TRBV2|many|.
TGTGCCAGCAGTGAATTACTTTCCTACGAGCAGTACTTC
CASSELLSYEQYF
>TRBJ1-2|TRBV7-9|.|.
TGTGCCAGCAGGGAAACCGGGACGGCTAACTATGGCTACACCTTC
CASRETGTANYGYTF
>TRBJ1-4|TRBV5-5|.|.
TGTGCCAGCAGCTTGGGTTTAACGGGGATGAATGAAAAACTGTTTTTT
CASSLGLTGMNEKLFF
>TRBJ2-1|TRBV9|.|.
TGTGCCAGCAGCGTAGCTGTTACAGGGTACCGATCGCTCCGGGAACAGTTCTTC
CASSVAVTGYRSLREQFF
>TRBJ2-7|TRBV12-3/TRBV12-4|.|TRBD2
TGTGCCAGCAGTTTTTCGTGGAGGGAGGGCGAGCAGTACTTC
CASSFSWREGEQYF
>TRBJ2-6|TRBV5-1|.|.
TGCGCCAGCAGCTTCGGGGGAGCTGGGGCCAACGTCCTGACTTTC
CASSFGGAGANVLTF
>TRBJ2-1|TRBV6-2/TRBV6-3|few|TRBD2
TGTGCCAGCAGCGCTAGCGGGGGCCTTAATGAGCAGTTCTTC
CASSASGGLNEQFF